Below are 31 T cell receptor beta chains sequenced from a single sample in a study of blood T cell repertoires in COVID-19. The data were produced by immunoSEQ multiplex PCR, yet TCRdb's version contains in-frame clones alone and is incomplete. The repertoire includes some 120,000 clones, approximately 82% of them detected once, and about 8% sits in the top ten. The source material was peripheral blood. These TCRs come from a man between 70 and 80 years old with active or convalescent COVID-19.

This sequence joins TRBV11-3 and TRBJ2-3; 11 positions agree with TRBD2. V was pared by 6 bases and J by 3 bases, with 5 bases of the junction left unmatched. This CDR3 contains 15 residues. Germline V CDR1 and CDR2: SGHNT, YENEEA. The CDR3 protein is CASRDTSGGTDTQYF. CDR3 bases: TGTGCCAGCAGGGACACTAGCGGGGGAACAGATACGCAGTATTTT.

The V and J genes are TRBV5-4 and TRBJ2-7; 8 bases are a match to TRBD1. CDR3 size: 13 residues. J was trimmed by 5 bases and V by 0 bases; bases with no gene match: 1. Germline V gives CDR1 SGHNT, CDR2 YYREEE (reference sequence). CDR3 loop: CASSLDRGDEQYF. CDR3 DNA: TGTGCCAGCAGCTTGGACAGGGGGGACGAGCAGTACTTC.

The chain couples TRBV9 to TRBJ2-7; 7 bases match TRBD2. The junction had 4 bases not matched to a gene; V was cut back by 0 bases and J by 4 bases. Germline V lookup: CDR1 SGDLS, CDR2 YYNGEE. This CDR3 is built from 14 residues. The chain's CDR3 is CASSVGDYPYEQYF. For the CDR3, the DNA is TGTGCCAGCAGCGTAGGGGACTACCCGTACGAGCAGTACTTC.

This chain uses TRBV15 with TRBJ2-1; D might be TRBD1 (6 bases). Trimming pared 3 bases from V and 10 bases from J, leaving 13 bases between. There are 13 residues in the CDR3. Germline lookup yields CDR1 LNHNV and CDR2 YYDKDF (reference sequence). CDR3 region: CATSRTGPTEQFF. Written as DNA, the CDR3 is TGTGCCACCAGCAGGACAGGACCCACAGAGCAGTTCTTC. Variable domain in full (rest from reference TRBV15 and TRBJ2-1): DAMVIQNPRYQVTQFGKPVTLSCSQTLNHNVMYWYQQKSSQAPKLLFHYYDKDFNNEADTPDNFQSRRPNTSFCFLDIRSPGLGDTAMYLCATSRTGPTEQFFGPGTRLTVL.

The DNA for the CDR3 is TGTGCCAGCAGCCGAAGAGGACAGGGGGCCACTGAAGCTTTCTTT. Its translation: CASSRRGQGATEAFF. V is TRBV7-9 and J is TRBJ1-1, with 11 bases that match TRBD1. J lost 4 bases, V lost 5 bases, and 6 bases had no gene match. Germline CDR1 reads SEHNR; CDR2 reads FQNEAQ (reference sequence). This CDR3 is built from 15 residues.

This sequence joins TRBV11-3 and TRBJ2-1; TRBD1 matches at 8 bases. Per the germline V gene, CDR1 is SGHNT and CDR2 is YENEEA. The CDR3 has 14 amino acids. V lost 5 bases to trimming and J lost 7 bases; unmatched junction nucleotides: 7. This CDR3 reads CASSQNQGANEQFF. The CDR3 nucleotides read TGTGCCAGCAGCCAAAACCAGGGGGCAAATGAGCAGTTCTTC.

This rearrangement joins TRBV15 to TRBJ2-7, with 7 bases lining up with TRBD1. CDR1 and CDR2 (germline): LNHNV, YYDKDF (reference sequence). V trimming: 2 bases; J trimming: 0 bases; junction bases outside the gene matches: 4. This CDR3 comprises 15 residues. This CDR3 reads CATSRSRDSSYEQYF. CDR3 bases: TGTGCCACCAGCAGATCTCGGGACAGCTCCTACGAGCAGTACTTC.

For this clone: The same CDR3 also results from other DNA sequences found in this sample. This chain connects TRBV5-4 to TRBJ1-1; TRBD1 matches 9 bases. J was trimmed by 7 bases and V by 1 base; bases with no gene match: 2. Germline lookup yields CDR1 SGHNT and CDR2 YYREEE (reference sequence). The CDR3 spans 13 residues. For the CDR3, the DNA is TGTGCCAGCAGCTTGACAGGGGGCGTTGAAGCTTTCTTT. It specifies CASSLTGGVEAFF.

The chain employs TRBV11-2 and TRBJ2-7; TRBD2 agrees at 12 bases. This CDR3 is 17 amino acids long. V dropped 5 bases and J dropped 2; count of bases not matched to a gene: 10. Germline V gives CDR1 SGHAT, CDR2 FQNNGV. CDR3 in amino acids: CASSVGLAGHTTYEQYF. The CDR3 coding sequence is TGTGCCAGCAGCGTGGGACTAGCGGGCCATACCACCTACGAGCAGTACTTC.

The DNA of the CDR3 is TGTGCCAGCAGCTCGGAGACAGGGGGCAATGAAAAACTGTTTTTT. As protein: CASSSETGGNEKLFF. The gene calls are TRBV7-6 and TRBJ1-4, with TRBD1 identical over 10 bases. Looked up from germline, CDR1 is SGHVS and CDR2 is FNYEAQ. J lost 5 bases, V lost 4 bases, and 4 bases had no gene match. The CDR3 contains 15 residues.

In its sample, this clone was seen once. In nucleotides, the CDR3 is TGTGCCAGCTCACGGGGCCGGGACAGGGGTGAAGCTTTCTTT. Encoded protein: CASSRGRDRGEAFF. The chain uses TRBV18 and TRBJ1-1, with 10 bases matching TRBD1. This CDR3 spans 14 amino acids. Unmatched junction bases numbered 6, after V lost 4 bases and J lost 7 bases. Looked up from germline, CDR1 is KGHSH and CDR2 is LQKENI. Based on the CDR3 plus reference TRBV18 and TRBJ1-1, the full variable domain is NAGVMQNPRHLVRRRGQEARLRCSPMKGHSHVYWYRQLPEEGLKFMVYLQKENIIDESGMPKERFSAEFPKEGPSILRIQQVVRGDSAAYFCASSRGRDRGEAFFGQGTRLTVV.

The CDR3 loop reads CASSFGETYEQYF. The CDR3 DNA reads TGTGCCAGCAGTTTCGGGGAAACCTACGAGCAGTACTTC. The chain links TRBV27 to TRBJ2-7; D is perhaps TRBD2 (5 bases). CDR1 MNHEY and CDR2 SMNVEV come from the germline V gene (reference sequence). The CDR3 is made up of 13 amino acids. The V gene lost 3 bases and the J gene lost 2 bases, with 8 bases spanning the gap.

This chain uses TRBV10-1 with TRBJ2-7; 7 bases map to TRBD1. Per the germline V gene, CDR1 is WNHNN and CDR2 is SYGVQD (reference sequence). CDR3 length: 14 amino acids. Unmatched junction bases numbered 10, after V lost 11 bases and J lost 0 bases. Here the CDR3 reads CARGPGQSSYEQYF. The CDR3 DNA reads TGCGCCCGGGGCCCGGGACAGAGCTCCTACGAGCAGTACTTC.

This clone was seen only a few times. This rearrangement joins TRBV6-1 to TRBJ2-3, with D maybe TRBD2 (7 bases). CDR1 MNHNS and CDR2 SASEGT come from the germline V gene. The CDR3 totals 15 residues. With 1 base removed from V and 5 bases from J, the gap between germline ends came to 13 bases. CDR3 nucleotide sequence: TGTGCCAGCAGTGAAGTGGGGGGGGGCCTAGATACGCAGTATTTT. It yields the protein CASSEVGGGLDTQYF.

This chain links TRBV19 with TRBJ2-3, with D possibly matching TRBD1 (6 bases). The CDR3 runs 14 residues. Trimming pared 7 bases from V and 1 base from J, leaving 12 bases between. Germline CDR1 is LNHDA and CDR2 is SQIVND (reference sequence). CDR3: CASNGGMGTDTQYF. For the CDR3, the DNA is TGTGCCAGTAATGGGGGCATGGGCACAGATACGCAGTATTTT.

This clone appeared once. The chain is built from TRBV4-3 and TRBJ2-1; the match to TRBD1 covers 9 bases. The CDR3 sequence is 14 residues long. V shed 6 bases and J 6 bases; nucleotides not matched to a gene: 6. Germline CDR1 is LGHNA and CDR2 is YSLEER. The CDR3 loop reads CASRGTGFSNEQFF. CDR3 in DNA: TGCGCCAGCAGAGGGACAGGGTTCTCCAATGAGCAGTTCTTC.

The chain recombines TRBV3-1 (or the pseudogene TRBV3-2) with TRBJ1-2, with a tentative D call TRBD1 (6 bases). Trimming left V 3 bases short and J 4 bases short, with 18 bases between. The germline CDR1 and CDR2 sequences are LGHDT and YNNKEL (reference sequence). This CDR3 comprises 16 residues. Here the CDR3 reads CASSHLLGGAAYGYTF. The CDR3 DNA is TGTGCCAGCAGCCACCTCTTGGGGGGGGCAGCCTATGGCTACACCTTC.

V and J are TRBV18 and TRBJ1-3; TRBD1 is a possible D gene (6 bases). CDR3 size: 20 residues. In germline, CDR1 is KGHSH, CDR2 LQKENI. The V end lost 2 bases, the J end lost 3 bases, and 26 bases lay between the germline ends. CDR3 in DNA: TGTGCCAGCTCACCATTTATACAGGGATCTGGAACTAACCGTGGAAACACCATATATTTT. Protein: CASSPFIQGSGTNRGNTIYF.

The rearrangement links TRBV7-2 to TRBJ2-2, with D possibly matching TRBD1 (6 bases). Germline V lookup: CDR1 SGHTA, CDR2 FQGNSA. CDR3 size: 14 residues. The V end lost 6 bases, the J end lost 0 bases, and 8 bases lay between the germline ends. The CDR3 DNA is TGTGCCAGCAGGGGACACTCGAACACCGGGGAGCTGTTTTTT. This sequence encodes CASRGHSNTGELFF.

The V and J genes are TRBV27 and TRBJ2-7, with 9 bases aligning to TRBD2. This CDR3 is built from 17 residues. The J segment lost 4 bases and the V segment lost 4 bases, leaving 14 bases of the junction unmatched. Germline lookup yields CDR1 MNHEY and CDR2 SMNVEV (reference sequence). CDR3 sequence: CASSSPRGRGGTYEQYF. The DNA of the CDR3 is TGTGCCAGCAGTTCGCCCCGGGGGCGGGGGGGCACGTACGAGCAGTACTTC.

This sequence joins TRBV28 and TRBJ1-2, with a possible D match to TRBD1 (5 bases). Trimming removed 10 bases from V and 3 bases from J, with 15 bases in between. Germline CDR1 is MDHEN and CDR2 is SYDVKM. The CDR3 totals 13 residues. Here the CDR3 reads CAISWGRDYGYTF. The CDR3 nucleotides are TGTGCCATTTCGTGGGGGAGGGACTATGGCTACACCTTC.

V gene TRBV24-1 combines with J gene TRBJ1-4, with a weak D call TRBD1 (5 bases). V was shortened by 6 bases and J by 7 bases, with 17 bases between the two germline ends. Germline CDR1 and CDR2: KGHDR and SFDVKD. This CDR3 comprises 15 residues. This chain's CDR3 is CATSQEWGEPEKLFF. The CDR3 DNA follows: TGTGCCACCAGTCAGGAGTGGGGGGAACCTGAAAAACTGTTTTTT.

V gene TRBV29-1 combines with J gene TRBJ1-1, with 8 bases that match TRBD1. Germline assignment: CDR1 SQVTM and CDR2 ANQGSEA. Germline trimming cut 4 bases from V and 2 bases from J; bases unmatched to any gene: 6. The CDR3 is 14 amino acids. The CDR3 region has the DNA TGCAGCGTTGTTGGCAGGGGGCTAAACACTGAAGCTTTCTTT. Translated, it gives CSVVGRGLNTEAFF.

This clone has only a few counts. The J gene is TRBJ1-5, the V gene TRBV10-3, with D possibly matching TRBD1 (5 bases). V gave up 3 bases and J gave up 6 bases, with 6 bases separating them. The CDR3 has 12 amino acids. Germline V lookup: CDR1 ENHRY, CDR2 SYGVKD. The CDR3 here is CAISEGVQPQHF. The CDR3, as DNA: TGTGCCATCAGTGAAGGGGTTCAGCCCCAGCATTTT.

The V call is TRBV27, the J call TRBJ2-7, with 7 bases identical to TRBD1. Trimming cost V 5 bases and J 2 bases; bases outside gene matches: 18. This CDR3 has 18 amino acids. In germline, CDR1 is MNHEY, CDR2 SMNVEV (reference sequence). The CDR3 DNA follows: TGTGCCAGCAGTCCCGCCTTCGGGACAGTTGGACTTGCCTACGAGCAGTACTTC. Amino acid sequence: CASSPAFGTVGLAYEQYF.

Here the CDR3 reads CASSLYRGEKLFF. CDR3 coding DNA: TGTGCCAGCAGTCTATACAGGGGGGAAAAACTGTTTTTT. This chain uses TRBV27 with TRBJ1-4, with 8 bases identical to TRBD1. Germline values: CDR1 MNHEY, CDR2 SMNVEV (reference sequence). J gave up 8 bases and V 5 bases, and 4 bases lay outside the gene matches. The CDR3 covers 13 residues.

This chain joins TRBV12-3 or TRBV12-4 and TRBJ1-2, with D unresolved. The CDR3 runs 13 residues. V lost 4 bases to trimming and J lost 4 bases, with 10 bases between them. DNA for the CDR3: TGTGCCAGCAGTTCGGGAGGGCTCTATGGCTACACCTTC. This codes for CASSSGGLYGYTF.

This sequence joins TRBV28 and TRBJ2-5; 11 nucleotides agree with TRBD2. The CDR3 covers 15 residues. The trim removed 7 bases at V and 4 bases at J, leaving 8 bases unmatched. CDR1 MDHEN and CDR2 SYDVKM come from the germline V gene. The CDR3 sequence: CASTSLAGGGETQYF. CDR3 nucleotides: TGTGCCAGCACCTCCCTAGCGGGAGGCGGAGAGACCCAGTACTTC. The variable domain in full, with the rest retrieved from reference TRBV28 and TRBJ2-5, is DVKVTQSSRYLVKRTGEKVFLECVQDMDHENMFWYRQDPGLGLRLIYFSYDVKMKEKGDIPEGYSVSREKKERFSLILESASTNQTSMYLCASTSLAGGGETQYFGPGTRLLVL.

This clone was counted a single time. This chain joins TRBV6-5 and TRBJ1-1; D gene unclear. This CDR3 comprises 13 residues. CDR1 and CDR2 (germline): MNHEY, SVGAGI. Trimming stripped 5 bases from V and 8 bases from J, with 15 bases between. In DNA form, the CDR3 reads TGTGCCAGCAGTAGAACACCTACAGAAGAAGCTTTCTTT. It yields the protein CASSRTPTEEAFF.

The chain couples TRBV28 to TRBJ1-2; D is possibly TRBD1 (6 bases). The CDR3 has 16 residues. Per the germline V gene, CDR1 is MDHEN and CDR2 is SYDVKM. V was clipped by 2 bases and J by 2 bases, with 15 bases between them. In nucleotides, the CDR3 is TGTGCCAGCAGTTTAAAATTAACAGGGCCCAACTATGGCTACACCTTC. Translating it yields CASSLKLTGPNYGYTF.

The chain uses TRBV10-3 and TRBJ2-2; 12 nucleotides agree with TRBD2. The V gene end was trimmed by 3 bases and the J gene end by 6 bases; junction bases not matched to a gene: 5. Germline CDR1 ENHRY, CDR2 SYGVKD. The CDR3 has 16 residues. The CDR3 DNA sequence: TGTGCCATCAGTGAATCTAGCGGGGGGGCCTCCGGGGAGCTGTTTTTT. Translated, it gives CAISESSGGASGELFF.